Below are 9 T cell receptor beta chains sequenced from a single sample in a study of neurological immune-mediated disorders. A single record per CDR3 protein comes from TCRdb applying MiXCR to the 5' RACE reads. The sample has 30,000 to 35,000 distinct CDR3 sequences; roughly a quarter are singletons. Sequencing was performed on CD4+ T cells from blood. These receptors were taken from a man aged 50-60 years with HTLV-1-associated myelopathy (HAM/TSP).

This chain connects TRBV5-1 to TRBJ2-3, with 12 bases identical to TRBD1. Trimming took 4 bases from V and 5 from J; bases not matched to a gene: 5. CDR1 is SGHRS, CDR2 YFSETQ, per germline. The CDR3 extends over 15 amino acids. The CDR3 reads CASSQGTGGVDTQYF. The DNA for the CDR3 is TGCGCCAGCAGCCAAGGGACAGGGGGCGTAGATACGCAGTATTTT.

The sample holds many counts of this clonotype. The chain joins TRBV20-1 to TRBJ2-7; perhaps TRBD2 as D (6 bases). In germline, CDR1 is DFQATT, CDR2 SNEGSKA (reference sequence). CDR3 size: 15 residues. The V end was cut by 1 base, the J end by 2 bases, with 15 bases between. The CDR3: CSARVPGLPPYEQYF. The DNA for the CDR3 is TGCAGTGCTAGAGTTCCTGGACTACCCCCCTACGAGCAGTACTTC.

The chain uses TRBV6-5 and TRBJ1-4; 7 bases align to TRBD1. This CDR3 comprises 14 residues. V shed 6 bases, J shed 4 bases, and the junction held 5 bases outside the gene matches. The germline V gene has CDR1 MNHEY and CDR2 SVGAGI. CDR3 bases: TGTGCCAGCAGGGTGGACAGGTTTAATGAAAAACTGTTTTTT. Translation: CASRVDRFNEKLFF.

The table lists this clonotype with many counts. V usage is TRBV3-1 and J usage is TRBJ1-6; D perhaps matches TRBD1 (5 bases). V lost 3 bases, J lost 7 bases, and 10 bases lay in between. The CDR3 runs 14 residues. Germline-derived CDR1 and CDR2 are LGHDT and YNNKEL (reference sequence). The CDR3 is CASSQGRTNSPLHF. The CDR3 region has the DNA TGTGCCAGCAGCCAGGGACGGACCAATTCACCCCTCCACTTT.

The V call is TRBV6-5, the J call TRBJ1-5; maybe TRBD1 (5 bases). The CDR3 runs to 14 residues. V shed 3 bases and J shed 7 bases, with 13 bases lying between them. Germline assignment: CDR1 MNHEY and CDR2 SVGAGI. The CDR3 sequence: CASSYYQGGQPQHF. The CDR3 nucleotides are TGTGCCAGCAGTTATTATCAGGGAGGGCAGCCCCAGCATTTT.

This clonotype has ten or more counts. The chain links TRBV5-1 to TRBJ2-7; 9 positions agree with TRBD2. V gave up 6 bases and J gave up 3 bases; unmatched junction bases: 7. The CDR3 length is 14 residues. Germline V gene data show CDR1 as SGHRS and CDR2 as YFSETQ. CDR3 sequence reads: CASNLAGANYEQYF. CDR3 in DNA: TGCGCCAGCAATTTAGCGGGAGCAAACTACGAGCAGTACTTC. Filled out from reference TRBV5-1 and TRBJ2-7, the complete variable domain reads KAGVTQTPRYLIKTRGQQVTLSCSPISGHRSVSWYQQTPGQGLQFLFEYFSETQRNKGNFPGRFSGRQFSNSRSEMNVSTLELGDSALYLCASNLAGANYEQYFGPGTRLTVT.

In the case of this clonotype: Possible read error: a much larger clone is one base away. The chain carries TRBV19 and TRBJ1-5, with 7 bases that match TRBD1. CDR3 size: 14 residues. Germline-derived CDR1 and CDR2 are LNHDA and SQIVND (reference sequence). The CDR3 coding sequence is TGTGCCAGTAGTAATCAGGGGGGTAATCAGACCCAGCATTTT. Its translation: CASSNQGGNQTQHF.

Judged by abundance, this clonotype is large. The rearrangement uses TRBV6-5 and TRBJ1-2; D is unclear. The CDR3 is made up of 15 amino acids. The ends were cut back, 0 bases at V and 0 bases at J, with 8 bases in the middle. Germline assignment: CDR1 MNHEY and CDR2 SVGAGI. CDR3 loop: CASSYSLGPNYGYTF. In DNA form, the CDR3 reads TGTGCCAGCAGTTACTCTCTAGGGCCTAACTATGGCTACACCTTC.

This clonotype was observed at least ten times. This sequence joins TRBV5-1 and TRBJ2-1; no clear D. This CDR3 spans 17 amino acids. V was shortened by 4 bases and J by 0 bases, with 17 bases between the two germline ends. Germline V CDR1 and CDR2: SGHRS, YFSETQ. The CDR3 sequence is CASSVGRSRSSYNEQFF. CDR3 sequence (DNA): TGCGCCAGCAGCGTAGGTCGGAGTCGGAGCTCCTACAATGAGCAGTTCTTC.